This T cell receptor (beta chain) was sequenced for a study of OX40 agonist ivuxolimab in advanced cancers. Study overall: Hepatocellular carcinoma, melanoma, renal cell or head and neck cancer was diagnosed in the dose-escalation patients.

Profiling relied on immunoSEQ multiplex PCR, and the TCRdb table lists in-frame clones only, not all of them. This table holds roughly 74,000 clones, approximately 84% found once. V lost 5 bases and J lost 2; bases outside the gene matches: 9. The CDR3 spans 16 residues. Germline CDR1 is SGHTA and CDR2 is FQGNSA. This receptor was obtained from an adult with an advanced solid tumor such as melanoma, head and neck, liver or kidney cancer. This sequence joins TRBV7-2 and TRBJ2-3, with 8 bases that match TRBD1. This specimen consisted of CD4+ or CD8+ T cells sorted from blood, obtained in a trial of the OX40 agonist ivuxolimab. CDR3 residues: CASSTGQGTFTDTQYF. CDR3 DNA sequence: TGTGCCAGCAGCACTGGACAGGGAACTTTCACAGATACGCAGTATTTT.